A single sample gave rise to the 18 T cell receptor beta chains below, sequenced in a study of identical twins. Each CDR3 protein gets one entry after TCRdb re-called the 5' RACE reads with MiXCR. The sample lists 350,000 or so distinct CDR3 sequences, about 12% occurring once. These data were also reused for a study on yellow fever vaccine responses in identical twins.

Sequenced: CD8+ T cells sorted from blood. The receptors shown here come from a woman between 18 and 29 years old in good health.

The chain recombines TRBV27 with TRBJ2-2; 7 nucleotides match TRBD2. Germline trimming cut 5 bases from V and 8 bases from J; bases unmatched to any gene: 11. The CDR3 has 15 residues. The germline V gene has CDR1 MNHEY and CDR2 SMNVEV (reference sequence). This CDR3 reads CASSPRTSNSGELFF. CDR3 DNA: TGTGCCAGCAGTCCAAGGACTAGTAATTCGGGGGAGCTGTTTTTT.

Only one count was recorded for this clonotype. One base away lies a much larger clone, so this may be a sequencing read error. This chain links TRBV15 with TRBJ2-1; D is perhaps TRBD2 (5 bases). This CDR3 comprises 15 residues. CDR1 and CDR2 (germline): LNHNV, YYDKDF (reference sequence). The DNA of the CDR3 is TGTGCCACCAGCAGAGATACGGAGGTTCTCAATGAGCATTTCTTC. The encoded protein is CATSRDTEVLNEHFF.

The chain links TRBV3-1 to TRBJ2-5; the D is unclear. Germline loops: CDR1 LGHDT, CDR2 YNNKEL (reference sequence). The CDR3 is 12 amino acids. The ends were cut back, 8 bases at V and 7 bases at J, with 14 bases in the middle. In DNA form, the CDR3 reads TGTGCCAGCGGGTCAGGTTCGGGGACCCAGTACTTC. This translates into CASGSGSGTQYF.

This sequence joins TRBV7-9 and TRBJ1-5; weak D call: TRBD1 (6 bases). The germline V gene encodes CDR1 SEHNR and CDR2 FQNEAQ (reference sequence). CDR3 size: 14 residues. V was shortened by 5 bases and J by 5 bases, with 13 bases between the two germline ends. CDR3 in amino acids: CASSPGAAHQPQHF. In nucleotides, the CDR3 is TGTGCCAGCAGCCCAGGGGCAGCCCATCAGCCCCAGCATTTT.

The chain combines TRBV5-6 with TRBJ2-7; no clear D. This CDR3 comprises 14 residues. The V and J ends lost 4 bases and 4 bases respectively, with 15 bases between them. Germline V gene sequence: CDR1 SGHDT, CDR2 YYEEEE. CDR3 sequence reads: CASSQGLLVYEQYF. The CDR3 DNA sequence: TGTGCCAGCAGCCAAGGGCTTTTGGTGTACGAGCAGTACTTC.

This clonotype was detected ten times or more. The gene calls are TRBV14 and TRBJ2-5; D is undetermined. Germline CDR1 and CDR2: SGHDN and FVKESK. This CDR3 is 15 amino acids long. The V end lost 0 bases, the J end lost 1 base, and 9 bases lay between the germline ends. The CDR3 protein is CASSQEWATQETQYF. The CDR3 region has the DNA TGTGCCAGCAGCCAAGAATGGGCTACCCAAGAGACCCAGTACTTC.

This clonotype was seen only a few times. The rearrangement joins TRBV2 to TRBJ1-1; a possible D gene is TRBD1 (6 bases). The CDR3 length is 15 residues. Per germline, CDR1 SNHLY and CDR2 FYNNEI. Trimming stripped 2 bases from V and 7 bases from J, with 17 bases between. The CDR3 DNA is TGTGCCAGCAGTGAAAGGGACACGCAAAGGGGTGAAGCTTTCTTT. This gives the protein CASSERDTQRGEAFF.

The chain links TRBV5-1 to TRBJ2-1; TRBD2 is a possible D gene (6 bases). This CDR3 is built from 17 residues. V was shortened by 3 bases and J by 9 bases, with 25 bases between the two germline ends. Per germline, CDR1 SGHRS and CDR2 YFSETQ. The CDR3 loop is CASSSAPGTYVTIEQFF. The CDR3 DNA reads as TGCGCCAGCAGCTCGGCGCCCGGGACTTATGTCACCATTGAGCAGTTCTTC.

This clonotype was seen only a few times. The rearrangement links TRBV24-1 to TRBJ2-2, with 7 bases fitting TRBD1. V dropped 2 bases and J dropped 3; count of bases not matched to a gene: 8. Looked up from germline, CDR1 is KGHDR and CDR2 is SFDVKD. The CDR3 loop spans 17 amino acids. CDR3: CATSDSGQTMDTGELFF. The CDR3 DNA follows: TGTGCCACCAGTGATTCGGGACAGACGATGGACACCGGGGAGCTGTTTTTT.

CDR3 nucleotide sequence: TGTGCCAGCAGTCAGAACACAGATACGCAGTATTTT. It is translated as CASSQNTDTQYF. The chain joins TRBV27 to TRBJ2-3; D is ambiguous. From germline, CDR1 is MNHEY and CDR2 SMNVEV (reference sequence). This CDR3 region has 12 residues. Deletions cut 5 bases from V and 2 bases from J, with 5 bases between.

This clonotype was counted between two and nine times. The rearrangement links TRBV11-2 to TRBJ2-7; D uncertain. The CDR3 loop spans 11 amino acids. Germline assignment: CDR1 SGHAT and CDR2 FQNNGV. V lost 1 base to trimming and J lost 6 bases, with 4 bases between them. The CDR3 spells CASSLAGEQYV. CDR3 bases: TGTGCCAGCAGCTTAGCGGGCGAGCAGTACGTC.

This clonotype came up many times. V and J are TRBV15 and TRBJ2-7; 9 bases fit TRBD2. J was trimmed by 0 bases and V by 1 base; bases with no gene match: 1. Germline V gene sequence: CDR1 LNHNV, CDR2 YYDKDF (reference sequence). The CDR3 loop spans 15 amino acids. The CDR3 spells CATSRGAGGSYEQYF. The CDR3 DNA reads as TGTGCCACCAGCAGAGGAGCGGGAGGCTCCTACGAGCAGTACTTC.

V is TRBV5-1 and J is TRBJ2-1, with TRBD1 matching 9 bases. Germline V lookup: CDR1 SGHRS, CDR2 YFSETQ. V lost 4 bases to trimming and J lost 2 bases; unmatched junction nucleotides: 31. The length of the CDR3 is 24 residues. The CDR3 sequence is CASSDPTGDRASRGRGKTYNEQFF. The CDR3 bases are TGCGCCAGCAGCGATCCGACCGGGGACAGGGCGTCTCGAGGGCGGGGGAAAACCTACAATGAGCAGTTCTTC.

V usage is TRBV3-1 and J usage is TRBJ2-7, with 11 bases identical to TRBD2. The germline V gene has CDR1 LGHDT and CDR2 YNNKEL (reference sequence). The CDR3 length is 16 residues. V was pared by 0 bases and J by 5 bases, with 6 bases of the junction left unmatched. CDR3 residues: CASSQDVLAGVDEQYF. DNA for the CDR3: TGTGCCAGCAGCCAAGATGTACTAGCGGGAGTAGACGAGCAGTACTTC.

This clonotype appeared a few times. The rearrangement links TRBV5-1 to TRBJ2-5; the match to TRBD1 covers 9 bases. V gave up 5 bases and J gave up 2 bases; unmatched junction bases: 7. Germline values: CDR1 SGHRS, CDR2 YFSETQ. The CDR3 consists of 15 residues. The CDR3 sequence is CASSSGQGGQETQYF. In DNA form, the CDR3 reads TGCGCCAGCAGTTCGGGACAGGGAGGGCAAGAGACCCAGTACTTC.

This clonotype was found a few times. This sequence joins TRBV4-1 and TRBJ2-3; 9 nucleotides line up with TRBD2. This CDR3 is built from 16 residues. Germline values: CDR1 MGHRA, CDR2 YSYEKL. The V gene end was trimmed by 3 bases and the J gene end by 1 base; junction bases not matched to a gene: 5. CDR3 sequence: CASSHERTSGTDTQYF. The CDR3 DNA reads as TGCGCCAGCAGCCACGAAAGGACTAGCGGCACAGATACGCAGTATTTT.

This clonotype was recorded a few times. The chain joins TRBV3-1 to TRBJ2-1; 11 bases are a match to TRBD2. V gave up 0 bases and J gave up 9 bases; unmatched junction bases: 4. The CDR3 length is 15 residues. CDR1 and CDR2 (germline): LGHDT, YNNKEL (reference sequence). For the CDR3, the DNA is TGTGCCAGCAGCCAAGACTTCACTAGCGGGAGTGAGCAGTTCTTC. This encodes CASSQDFTSGSEQFF.

The chain joins TRBV6-1 to TRBJ1-2; 7 bases align to TRBD1. The V gene's germline CDR1 is MNHNS and CDR2 SASEGT. The CDR3 covers 15 residues. After removal of 6 bases from V and 0 bases from J, the junction contained 7 bases not matched to a gene. The CDR3 DNA reads TGTGCCAGCAGCCTAAACAGGGGCTCTAACTATGGCTACACCTTC. It is translated as CASSLNRGSNYGYTF.